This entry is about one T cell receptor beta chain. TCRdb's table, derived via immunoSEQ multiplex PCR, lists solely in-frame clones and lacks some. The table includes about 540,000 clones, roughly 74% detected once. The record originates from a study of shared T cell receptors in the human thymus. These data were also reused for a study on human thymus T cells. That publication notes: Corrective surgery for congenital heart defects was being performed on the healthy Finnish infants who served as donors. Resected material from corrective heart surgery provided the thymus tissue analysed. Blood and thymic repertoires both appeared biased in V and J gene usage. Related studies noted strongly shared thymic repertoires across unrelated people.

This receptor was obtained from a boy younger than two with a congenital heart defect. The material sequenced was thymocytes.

The CDR3 sequence is CASSYSQGSRYEQYF. In DNA, the CDR3 is TGTGCCAGCAGTTACTCGCAGGGCTCTCGGTACGAGCAGTACTTC. This chain connects TRBV6-5 to TRBJ2-7, with D possibly TRBD1 on 5 matching bases. Per the germline V gene, CDR1 is MNHEY and CDR2 is SVGAGI. The CDR3 runs to 15 residues. Trimming removed 0 bases from V and 4 bases from J, with 13 bases in between.